This entry lists 24 T cell receptor beta chains sequenced from one sample in a study of cytomegalovirus exposure and HLA in healthy donors (dated by TCRdb to 2015 to 2018). Preparation of the library involved the immunoSEQ multiplex PCR assay. For the multiplex PCR, a mixture combining 60 forward primers for TCR Vbeta segments and 13 reverse primers for TCR Jbeta segments was used. Entries here come from immuneACCESS through TCRdb and include only in-frame sequences with V and J called. Some clones fail to appear in such tables; in the studies checked, an unresolved V gene covers under half of the shortfall, and the cause of the remainder is unknown. The sample table holds tens of thousands of clones. Of the sample, around 12% is held by the ten largest clones. Material for sequencing was PBMCs. The receptors derive from a woman aged 55 to 70 in good health and CMV-seropositive.

The chain is built from TRBV4-1 and TRBJ1-2; D unresolved. Germline-derived CDR1 and CDR2 are MGHRA and YSYEKL. V lost 2 bases and J lost 5, with 15 bases in between. This CDR3 region has 15 residues. The CDR3 region is CASSQREGLEYGYTF. The CDR3 coding sequence is TGCGCCAGCAGCCAACGCGAGGGTTTGGAGTATGGCTACACCTTC.

The chain has TRBV7-9 and TRBJ2-3; D perhaps matches TRBD2 (5 bases). Germline V gives CDR1 SEHNR, CDR2 FQNEAQ (reference sequence). Deletions cut 4 bases from V and 2 bases from J, with 10 bases between. The CDR3 is made up of 14 amino acids. CDR3 in amino acids: CASSYPEVTDTQYF. The CDR3 DNA follows: TGTGCCAGCAGCTACCCGGAGGTCACAGATACGCAGTATTTT.

This CDR3 reads CASSLFRGGLDTQYF. The CDR3 DNA follows: TGTGCCAGCAGTTTATTCCGCGGGGGGCTAGATACGCAGTATTTT. V is TRBV28 and J is TRBJ2-3, with 8 nucleotides matching TRBD2. V shed 1 base and J 5 bases; nucleotides not matched to a gene: 5. Germline values: CDR1 MDHEN, CDR2 SYDVKM. This CDR3 comprises 15 residues.

The chain combines TRBV5-1 with TRBJ1-1; D is perhaps TRBD1 (6 bases). CDR1 is SGHRS and CDR2 is YFSETQ in the germline V gene. Trimming left V 3 bases short and J 11 bases short, with 23 bases between. CDR3 length: 15 residues. CDR3 protein: CASSSGPTGPGQAFF. The CDR3 nucleotides are TGCGCCAGCAGCTCGGGGCCCACAGGGCCCGGACAGGCTTTCTTT.

The chain uses TRBV5-1 and TRBJ1-3; TRBD1 aligns across 7 bases. V shed 1 base and J 4 bases; nucleotides not matched to a gene: 8. In germline, CDR1 is SGHRS, CDR2 YFSETQ. There are 16 residues in the CDR3. CDR3 amino acids: CASSLTDRAAGNTIYF. The CDR3 DNA reads as TGCGCCAGCAGCTTGACCGACAGGGCCGCGGGAAACACCATATATTTT.

The chain employs TRBV5-1 and TRBJ1-1; D possibly corresponds to TRBD1 (5 bases). This CDR3 contains 16 residues. Germline V CDR1 and CDR2: SGHRS, YFSETQ. V was trimmed by 0 bases and J by 1 base, leaving 13 bases between them. CDR3 sequence reads: CASSLVSGSWNTEAFF. DNA for the CDR3: TGCGCCAGCAGCTTGGTGTCAGGGTCGTGGAACACTGAAGCTTTCTTT.

This sequence joins TRBV2 and TRBJ1-1; D gene ambiguous. Germline V gene lookup returns CDR1 SNHLY and CDR2 FYNNEI. V dropped 10 bases and J dropped 6 bases, with 9 bases sitting between them. The CDR3 runs to 10 residues. Here the CDR3 reads CATGEAEAFF. CDR3 coding DNA: TGTGCCACCGGGGAGGCTGAAGCTTTCTTT.

The rearrangement joins TRBV4-1 to TRBJ1-4; no reliable D call. The V end lost 0 bases, the J end lost 8 bases, and 7 bases lay between the germline ends. This CDR3 region has 13 residues. Looked up from germline, CDR1 is MGHRA and CDR2 is YSYEKL. CDR3 in DNA: TGCGCCAGCAGCCAAGAAATCGCGGAAAAACTGTTTTTT. Translation gives CASSQEIAEKLFF.

The chain recombines TRBV19 with TRBJ2-2; D gene unclear. Trimming removed 5 bases at V and 7 bases at J, with 14 bases between. The CDR3 runs to 14 residues. Germline lookup yields CDR1 LNHDA and CDR2 SQIVND (reference sequence). CDR3 sequence: CASSPITANGELFF. The CDR3 DNA reads TGTGCCAGTAGTCCTATCACAGCTAACGGGGAGCTGTTTTTT.

This rearrangement joins TRBV5-1 to TRBJ2-3, with D maybe TRBD2 (5 bases). CDR1 is SGHRS, CDR2 YFSETQ, per germline. CDR3 length: 17 amino acids. V lost 4 bases and J lost 2, with 20 bases in between. CDR3 sequence: CASSVGIITGNTDTQYF. CDR3 DNA: TGCGCCAGCAGCGTGGGAATCATTACGGGGAACACAGATACGCAGTATTTT.

The chain is built from TRBV6-5 and TRBJ2-3, with 9 bases matching TRBD1. CDR3 length: 15 residues. Looked up from germline, CDR1 is MNHEY and CDR2 is SVGAGI. V gave up 5 bases and J gave up 8 bases; unmatched junction bases: 11. The CDR3 DNA is TGTGCCAGCAGTGGGGACAGGGCTTGGTTAGGTACGCAGTATTTT. Its translation is CASSGDRAWLGTQYF.

The chain recombines TRBV13 with TRBJ2-3; 7 positions agree with TRBD1. This CDR3 is 14 amino acids long. The ends lost 5 bases at V and 3 bases at J; junction bases unmatched: 5. The germline gives CDR1 PRHDT, CDR2 FYEKMQ (reference sequence). The CDR3 DNA reads as TGTGCCAGCAGCCACGGGACAGCAACAGATACGCAGTATTTT. Its protein product is CASSHGTATDTQYF.

This sequence joins TRBV2 and TRBJ2-2; 9 bases line up with TRBD2. Germline V gene lookup returns CDR1 SNHLY and CDR2 FYNNEI. V shed 6 bases, J shed 1 base, and the junction held 0 bases outside the gene matches. The CDR3 totals 14 residues. CDR3 sequence (DNA): TGTGCCAGCAGACTAGCGGGGAACACCGGGGAGCTGTTTTTT. Its protein is CASRLAGNTGELFF.

As DNA, the CDR3 is TGTGCCAGCAGCTTACCAGGGGATGGGGAAAAACTGTTTTTT. Translation: CASSLPGDGEKLFF. J is TRBJ1-4 and V is TRBV7-2, with D possibly being TRBD1 (6 bases). Germline loops: CDR1 SGHTA, CDR2 FQGNSA. The length of the CDR3 is 14 residues. V lost 2 bases and J 8 bases, leaving 12 bases between the germline ends.

The chain is built from TRBV19 and TRBJ1-4, with a possible D match to TRBD1 (6 bases). The germline V gene has CDR1 LNHDA and CDR2 SQIVND (reference sequence). Trimming took 3 bases from V and 8 from J, leaving 10 bases between them. The CDR3 is made up of 13 amino acids. This chain's CDR3 is CASSITGWEKLFF. DNA of the CDR3: TGTGCCAGTAGTATCACAGGGTGGGAAAAACTGTTTTTT.

Regarding this clone: No DNA is shown, since the ends of the CDR3 on it are uncertain; the CDR3 is the one TCRdb lists. The chain links TRBV2 to TRBJ1-1. The CDR3 sequence runs 14 residues, both termini included. Germline values: CDR1 SNHLY, CDR2 FYNNEI. CDR3 region: CASSDFRGNTEAFF.

This sequence joins TRBV28 and TRBJ2-7; 7 bases fit TRBD1. CDR3 length: 19 residues. Germline CDR1 MDHEN, CDR2 SYDVKM. J gave up 4 bases and V 3 bases, and 21 bases lay outside the gene matches. In nucleotides, the CDR3 is TGTGCCAGCAGTTTGAGGGACAGCCGGACCAGACCCAATTCTTACGAGCAGTACTTC. Amino acid sequence: CASSLRDSRTRPNSYEQYF.

The chain recombines TRBV5-4 with TRBJ2-7; 7 bases are shared with TRBD1. V lost 4 bases and J lost 3; bases outside the gene matches: 7. The CDR3 is 14 amino acids. Per the germline V gene, CDR1 is SGHNT and CDR2 is YYREEE (reference sequence). The chain's CDR3 is CASSPEDRVYEQYF. The CDR3 bases are TGTGCCAGCAGCCCGGAAGACAGGGTCTACGAGCAGTACTTC.

The chain is built from TRBV5-1 and TRBJ2-5; no firm D call. V shed 3 bases and J shed 0 bases, with 9 bases lying between them. This CDR3 spans 14 amino acids. Germline values: CDR1 SGHRS, CDR2 YFSETQ. Here the CDR3 reads CASSSGRNQETQYF. CDR3 nucleotides: TGCGCCAGCAGCTCGGGTCGAAACCAAGAGACCCAGTACTTC. Together with reference TRBV5-1 and TRBJ2-5, the CDR3 gives the full variable domain: KAGVTQTPRYLIKTRGQQVTLSCSPISGHRSVSWYQQTPGQGLQFLFEYFSETQRNKGNFPGRFSGRQFSNSRSEMNVSTLELGDSALYLCASSSGRNQETQYFGPGTRLLVL.

The chain recombines TRBV7-9 with TRBJ2-5; D is possibly TRBD1 (6 bases). This CDR3 contains 17 residues. From germline, CDR1 is SEHNR and CDR2 FQNEAQ (reference sequence). V lost 0 bases and J 2 bases, leaving 16 bases between the germline ends. This CDR3 is CASSLAWEQGGQETQYF. The CDR3 DNA follows: TGTGCCAGCAGCTTAGCGTGGGAACAGGGTGGACAAGAGACCCAGTACTTC.

V usage is TRBV28 and J usage is TRBJ2-2, with 11 bases that match TRBD2. The junction had 5 bases not matched to a gene; V was cut back by 3 bases and J by 5 bases. The CDR3 spans 16 residues. Germline loops: CDR1 MDHEN, CDR2 SYDVKM. For the CDR3, the DNA is TGTGCCAGCAGTTTCCTAGCGGGGGGAGGTACCGGGGAGCTGTTTTTT. As protein: CASSFLAGGGTGELFF. Full variable domain (rest looked up from reference TRBV28 and TRBJ2-2): DVKVTQSSRYLVKRTGEKVFLECVQDMDHENMFWYRQDPGLGLRLIYFSYDVKMKEKGDIPEGYSVSREKKERFSLILESASTNQTSMYLCASSFLAGGGTGELFFGEGSRLTVL.

The chain employs TRBV18 and TRBJ1-1; 9 bases agree with TRBD1. Germline assignment: CDR1 KGHSH and CDR2 LQKENI. V lost 6 bases, J lost 12 bases, and 14 bases stayed unmatched. This CDR3 contains 14 residues. CDR3 in amino acids: CASSPERGQGWTFF. DNA of the CDR3: TGTGCCAGCTCTCCCGAACGAGGACAGGGGTGGACTTTCTTT.

The chain recombines TRBV25-1 with TRBJ1-1; maybe TRBD1 (6 bases). Deletions cut 2 bases from V and 1 base from J, with 14 bases between. The germline gives CDR1 MGHDK, CDR2 SYGVNS. The CDR3 has 16 amino acids. The DNA for the CDR3 is TGTGCCAGCAGTGAAGAGGCCAGGGGAAGGAACACTGAAGCTTTCTTT. Protein: CASSEEARGRNTEAFF.

CDR3: CASSTYRGDGDQPQHF. The CDR3 nucleotides read TGTGCCAGTAGTACGTACAGGGGCGATGGGGATCAGCCCCAGCATTTT. The chain uses TRBV19 and TRBJ1-5, with 7 bases aligning to TRBD1. CDR3 size: 16 residues. The germline V gene has CDR1 LNHDA and CDR2 SQIVND (reference sequence). The trim removed 4 bases at V and 5 bases at J, leaving 11 bases unmatched.